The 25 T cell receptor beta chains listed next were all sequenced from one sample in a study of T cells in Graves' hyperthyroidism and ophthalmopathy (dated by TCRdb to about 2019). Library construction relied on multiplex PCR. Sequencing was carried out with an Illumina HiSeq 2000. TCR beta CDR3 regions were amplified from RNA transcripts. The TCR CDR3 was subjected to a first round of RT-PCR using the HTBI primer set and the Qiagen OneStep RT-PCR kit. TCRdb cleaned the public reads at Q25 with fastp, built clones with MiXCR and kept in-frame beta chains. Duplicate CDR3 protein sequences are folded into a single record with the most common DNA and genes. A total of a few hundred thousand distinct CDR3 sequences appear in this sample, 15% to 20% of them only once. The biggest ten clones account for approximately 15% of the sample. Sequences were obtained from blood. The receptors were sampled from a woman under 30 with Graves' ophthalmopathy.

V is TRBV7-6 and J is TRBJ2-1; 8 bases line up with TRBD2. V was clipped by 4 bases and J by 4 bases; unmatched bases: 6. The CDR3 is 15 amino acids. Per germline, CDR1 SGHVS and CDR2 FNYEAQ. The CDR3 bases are TGTGCCAGCAGCTCACTAGCGGATACTTACAATGAGCAGTTCTTC. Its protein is CASSSLADTYNEQFF.

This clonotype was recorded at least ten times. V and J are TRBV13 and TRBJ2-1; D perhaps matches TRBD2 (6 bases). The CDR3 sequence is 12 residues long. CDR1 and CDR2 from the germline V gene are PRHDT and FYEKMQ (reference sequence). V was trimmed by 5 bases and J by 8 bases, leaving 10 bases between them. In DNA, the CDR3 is TGTGCCAGCAGCGCTAGCGTGTATGAGCAGTTCTTC. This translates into CASSASVYEQFF.

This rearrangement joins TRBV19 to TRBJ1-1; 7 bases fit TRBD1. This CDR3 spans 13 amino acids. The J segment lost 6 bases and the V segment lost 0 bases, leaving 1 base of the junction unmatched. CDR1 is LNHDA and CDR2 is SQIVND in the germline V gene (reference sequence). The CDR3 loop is CASSIEQGSEAFF. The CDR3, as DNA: TGTGCCAGTAGTATAGAACAGGGGTCTGAAGCTTTCTTT. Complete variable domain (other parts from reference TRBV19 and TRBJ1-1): DGGITQSPKYLFRKEGQNVTLSCEQNLNHDAMYWYRQDPGQGLRLIYYSQIVNDFQKGDIAEGYSVSREKKESFPLTVTSAQKNPTAFYLCASSIEQGSEAFFGQGTRLTVV.

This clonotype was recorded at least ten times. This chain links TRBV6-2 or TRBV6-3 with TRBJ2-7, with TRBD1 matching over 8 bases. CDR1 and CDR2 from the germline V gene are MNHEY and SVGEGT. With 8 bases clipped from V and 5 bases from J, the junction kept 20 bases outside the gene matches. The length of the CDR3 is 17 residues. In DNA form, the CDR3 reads TGTGCCAGCGGATCCCTACTCCTCGGACAGGGAATCGACGAGCAGTACTTC. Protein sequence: CASGSLLLGQGIDEQYF.

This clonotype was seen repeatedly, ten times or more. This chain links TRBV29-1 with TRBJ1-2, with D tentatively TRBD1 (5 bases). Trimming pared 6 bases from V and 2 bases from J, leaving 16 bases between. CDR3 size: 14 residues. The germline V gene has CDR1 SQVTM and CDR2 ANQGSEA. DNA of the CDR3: TGCAGCGTCGTCCGGGACGTTGGGAACTATGGCTACACCTTC. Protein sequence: CSVVRDVGNYGYTF. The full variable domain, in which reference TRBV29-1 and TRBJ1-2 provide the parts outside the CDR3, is SAVISQKPSRDICQRGTSLTIQCQVDSQVTMMFWYRQQPGQSLTLIATANQGSEATYESGFVIDKFPISRPNLTFSTLTVSNMSPEDSSIYLCSVVRDVGNYGYTFGSGTRLTVV.

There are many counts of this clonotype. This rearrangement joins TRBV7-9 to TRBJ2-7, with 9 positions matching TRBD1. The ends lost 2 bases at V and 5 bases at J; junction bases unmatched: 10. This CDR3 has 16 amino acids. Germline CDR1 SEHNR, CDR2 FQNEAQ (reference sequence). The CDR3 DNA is TGTGCCAGCAGCTTACCGCGGACAGGGGCGAAAGACGAGCAGTACTTC. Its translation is CASSLPRTGAKDEQYF.

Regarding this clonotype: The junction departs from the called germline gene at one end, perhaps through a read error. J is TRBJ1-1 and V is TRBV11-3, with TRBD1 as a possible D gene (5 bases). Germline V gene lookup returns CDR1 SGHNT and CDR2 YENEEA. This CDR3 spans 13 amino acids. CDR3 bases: TGCGCCAGCAGCCAAGATCCCCAGGGCGCAGCTTTCTTT. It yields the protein CASSQDPQGAAFF.

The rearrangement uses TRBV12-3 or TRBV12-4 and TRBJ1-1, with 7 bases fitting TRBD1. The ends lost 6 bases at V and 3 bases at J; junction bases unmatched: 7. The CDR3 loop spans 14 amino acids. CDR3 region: CASRRDRRDTEAFF. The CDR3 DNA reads TGTGCCAGCAGAAGGGACAGACGGGACACTGAAGCTTTCTTT.

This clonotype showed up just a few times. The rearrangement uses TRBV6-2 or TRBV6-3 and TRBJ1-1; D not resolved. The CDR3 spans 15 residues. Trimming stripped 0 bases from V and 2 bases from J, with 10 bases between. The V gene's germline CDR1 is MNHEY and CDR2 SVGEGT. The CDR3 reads CASSYSITRNTEAFF. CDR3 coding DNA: TGTGCCAGCAGTTACTCGATTACAAGAAACACTGAAGCTTTCTTT.

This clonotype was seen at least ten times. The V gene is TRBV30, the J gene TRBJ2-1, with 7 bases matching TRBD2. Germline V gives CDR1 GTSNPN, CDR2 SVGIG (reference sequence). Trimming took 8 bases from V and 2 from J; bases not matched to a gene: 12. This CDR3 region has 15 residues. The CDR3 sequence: CARKIASGTYNEQFF. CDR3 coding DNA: TGTGCCCGAAAAATTGCTAGCGGTACCTACAATGAGCAGTTCTTC. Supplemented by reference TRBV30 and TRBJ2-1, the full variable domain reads SQTIHQWPATLVQPVGSPLSLECTVEGTSNPNLYWYRQAAGRGLQLLFYSVGIGQISSEVPQNLSASRPQDRQFILSSKKLLLSDSGFYLCARKIASGTYNEQFFGPGTRLTVL.

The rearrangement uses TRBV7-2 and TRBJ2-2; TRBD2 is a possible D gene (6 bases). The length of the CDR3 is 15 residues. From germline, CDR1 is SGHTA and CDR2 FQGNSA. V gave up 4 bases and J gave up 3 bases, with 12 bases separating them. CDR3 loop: CASSSLGTDTGELFF. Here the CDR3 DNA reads TGTGCCAGCAGCTCTCTTGGGACTGACACCGGGGAGCTGTTTTTT. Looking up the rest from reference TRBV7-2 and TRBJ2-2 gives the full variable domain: GAGVSQSPSNKVTEKGKDVELRCDPISGHTALYWYRQSLGQGLEFLIYFQGNSAPDKSGLPSDRFSAERTGGSVSTLTIQRTQQEDSAVYLCASSSLGTDTGELFFGEGSRLTVL.

The CDR3 loop reads CASRGGPGGGYTF. The CDR3 coding sequence is TGTGCCAGCAGGGGAGGGCCTGGTGGTGGCTACACCTTC. The chain employs TRBV6-1 and TRBJ1-2; D is uncertain. This CDR3 region has 13 residues. The V end was cut by 6 bases, the J end by 7 bases, with 15 bases between. In germline, CDR1 is MNHNS, CDR2 SASEGT.

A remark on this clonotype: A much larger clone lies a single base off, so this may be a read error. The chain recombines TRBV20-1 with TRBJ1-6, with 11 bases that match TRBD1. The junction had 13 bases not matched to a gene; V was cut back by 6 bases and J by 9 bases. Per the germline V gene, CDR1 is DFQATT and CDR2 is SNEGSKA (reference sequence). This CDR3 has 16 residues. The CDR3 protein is CSANRPRTGGFSPLHF. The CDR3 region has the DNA TGCAGTGCAAATCGACCGAGGACAGGGGGCTTTTCACCCCTCCACTTT.

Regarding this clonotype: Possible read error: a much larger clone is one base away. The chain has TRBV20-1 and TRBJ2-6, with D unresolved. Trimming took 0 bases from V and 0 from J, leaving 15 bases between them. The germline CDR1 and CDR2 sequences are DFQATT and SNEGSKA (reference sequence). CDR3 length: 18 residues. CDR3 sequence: CSARDPAAPLSGANVLTF. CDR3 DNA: TGCAGTGCTAGAGATCCGGCAGCACCCCTCTCTGGGGCCAACGTCCTGACTTTC.

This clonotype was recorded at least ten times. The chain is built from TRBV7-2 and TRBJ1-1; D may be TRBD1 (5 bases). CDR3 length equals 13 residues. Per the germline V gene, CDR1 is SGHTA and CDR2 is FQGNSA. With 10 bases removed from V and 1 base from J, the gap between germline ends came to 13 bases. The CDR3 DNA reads TGTGCCACCCAGGGACCGCAGAACACTGAAGCTTTCTTT. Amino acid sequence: CATQGPQNTEAFF.

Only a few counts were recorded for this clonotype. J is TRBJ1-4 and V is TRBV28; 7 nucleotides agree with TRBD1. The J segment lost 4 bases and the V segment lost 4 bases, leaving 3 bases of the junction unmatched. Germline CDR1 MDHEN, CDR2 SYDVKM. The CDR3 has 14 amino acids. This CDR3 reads CASSYRGGNEKLFF. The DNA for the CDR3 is TGTGCCAGCAGTTACAGGGGAGGTAATGAAAAACTGTTTTTT.

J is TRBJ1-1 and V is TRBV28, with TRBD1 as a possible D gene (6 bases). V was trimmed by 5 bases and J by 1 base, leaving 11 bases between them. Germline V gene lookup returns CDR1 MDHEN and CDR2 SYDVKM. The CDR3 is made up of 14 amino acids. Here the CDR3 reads CASSGGAGNTEAFF. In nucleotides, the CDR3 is TGTGCCAGCAGTGGGGGCGCGGGGAACACTGAAGCTTTCTTT.

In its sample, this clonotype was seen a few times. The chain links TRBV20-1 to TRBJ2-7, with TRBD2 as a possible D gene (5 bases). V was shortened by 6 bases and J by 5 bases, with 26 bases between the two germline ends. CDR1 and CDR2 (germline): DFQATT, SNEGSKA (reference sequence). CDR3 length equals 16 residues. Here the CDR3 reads CSARPDRMGAWDEQYF. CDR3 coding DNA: TGCAGTGCCCGCCCCGATAGGATGGGAGCCTGGGACGAGCAGTACTTC.

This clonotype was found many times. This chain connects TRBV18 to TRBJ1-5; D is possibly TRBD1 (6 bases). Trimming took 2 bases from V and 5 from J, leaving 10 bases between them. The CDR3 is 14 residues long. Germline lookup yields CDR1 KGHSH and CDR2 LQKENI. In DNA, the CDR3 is TGTGCCAGCTCACCAAGTCCAGGGGATCAGCCCCAGCATTTT. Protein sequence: CASSPSPGDQPQHF.

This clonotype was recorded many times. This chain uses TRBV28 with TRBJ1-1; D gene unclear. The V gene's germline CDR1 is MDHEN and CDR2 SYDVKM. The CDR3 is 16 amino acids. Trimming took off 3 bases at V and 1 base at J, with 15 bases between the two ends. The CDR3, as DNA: TGTGCCAGCAGTTTTCTCTCTGGTGGAGGGAACACTGAAGCTTTCTTT. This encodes CASSFLSGGGNTEAFF.

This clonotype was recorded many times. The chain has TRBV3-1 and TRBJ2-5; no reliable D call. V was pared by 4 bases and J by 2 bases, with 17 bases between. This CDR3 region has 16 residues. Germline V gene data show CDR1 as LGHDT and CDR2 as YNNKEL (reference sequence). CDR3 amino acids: CASSLIHNKRQETQYF. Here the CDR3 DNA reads TGTGCCAGCAGCCTCATTCACAACAAGAGACAAGAGACCCAGTACTTC.

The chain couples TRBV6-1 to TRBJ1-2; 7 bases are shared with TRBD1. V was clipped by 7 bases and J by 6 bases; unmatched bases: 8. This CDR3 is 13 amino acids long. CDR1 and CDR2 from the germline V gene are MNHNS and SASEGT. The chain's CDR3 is CASKRTGGDGYTF. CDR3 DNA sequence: TGTGCCAGCAAGAGGACAGGCGGGGATGGCTACACCTTC.

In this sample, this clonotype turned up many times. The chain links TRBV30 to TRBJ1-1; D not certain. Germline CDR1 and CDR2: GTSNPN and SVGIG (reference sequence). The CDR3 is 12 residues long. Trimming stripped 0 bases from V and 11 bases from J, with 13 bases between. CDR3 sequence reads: CAWSVPRGSAFF. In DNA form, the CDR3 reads TGTGCCTGGAGTGTACCCCGGGGATCGGCTTTCTTT. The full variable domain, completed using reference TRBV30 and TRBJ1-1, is SQTIHQWPATLVQPVGSPLSLECTVEGTSNPNLYWYRQAAGRGLQLLFYSVGIGQISSEVPQNLSASRPQDRQFILSSKKLLLSDSGFYLCAWSVPRGSAFFGQGTRLTVV.

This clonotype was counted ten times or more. The CDR3 sequence: CASSPPGEYFSTDTQYF. In DNA form, the CDR3 reads TGTGCCAGCTCACCACCGGGGGAGTACTTTAGCACAGATACGCAGTATTTT. The genes are TRBV18 and TRBJ2-3; D might be TRBD1 or TRBD2, each matching 5 bases. Germline CDR1 KGHSH, CDR2 LQKENI. Trimming removed 0 bases at V and 0 bases at J, with 13 bases between. There are 17 residues in the CDR3.

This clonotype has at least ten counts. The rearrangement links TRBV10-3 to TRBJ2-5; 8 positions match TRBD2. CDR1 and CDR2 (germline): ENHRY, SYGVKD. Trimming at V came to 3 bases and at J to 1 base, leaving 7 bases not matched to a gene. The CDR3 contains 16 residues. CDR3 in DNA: TGTGCCATCAGTGATTCCGGGGGGGGGCCCCAAGAGACCCAGTACTTC. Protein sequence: CAISDSGGGPQETQYF.